The entry below describes one T cell receptor (beta chain). This record comes from a study of blood T cell repertoires in COVID-19. Method: immunoSEQ multiplex PCR; TCRdb's copy keeps in-frame clones and lacks some. Of more than 200,000 clones in the sample, roughly 80% are singletons; the top ten hold approximately 7.2%. This TCR was sampled from a woman over 75 with acute or convalescent COVID-19. The sequencing input was peripheral blood.

The CDR3 DNA follows: TGTGCCACCAGTGATTTCCGGACTAGCGGGACGCTCGGGAATGAGCAGTTCTTC. It encodes CATSDFRTSGTLGNEQFF. The V call is TRBV24-1, the J call TRBJ2-1; 12 bases agree with TRBD2. Germline CDR1 is KGHDR and CDR2 is SFDVKD. This CDR3 is built from 18 residues. The J segment lost 7 bases and the V segment lost 1 base, leaving 10 bases of the junction unmatched.